This T cell receptor beta chain was identified in a study of breast tumors, draining lymph nodes, adjacent tissues. Regarding the study as a whole: Data fit most tumor T cells coming from lymph node, expanding in tumor. Luminal-like breast cancer showed significantly greater tumor-nontumor repertoire similarity than basal-like breast cancer did. Tumors had less TCR diversity than lymph nodes, more than nontumor tissue. Tumor T cell lymph node origin was a supported hypothesis, not proven.

Samples came from axillary lymph nodes draining the breast cancer. Notes on this clonotype: Its specificity is not known. Being one base from a much bigger clone, this may be a read error.

V lost 2 bases and J 3 bases, leaving 7 bases between the germline ends. This CDR3 comprises 13 residues. TCRdb fed the multiplex PCR reads into MiXCR, producing one record per CDR3 protein. Among about 270,000 distinct CDR3 sequences listed, 30% were seen once. V usage is TRBV12-3 or TRBV12-4 and J usage is TRBJ2-5; no reliable D call. What was sequenced was axillary lymph node tissue. The receptor was isolated from a female donor with breast cancer. Some clones in this sample may be carry-over from other donors' samples. This CDR3 reads CASSLRRKETQYF. The DNA for the CDR3 is TGTGCCAGCAGTTTAAGACGGAAAGAGACCCAGTACTTC.